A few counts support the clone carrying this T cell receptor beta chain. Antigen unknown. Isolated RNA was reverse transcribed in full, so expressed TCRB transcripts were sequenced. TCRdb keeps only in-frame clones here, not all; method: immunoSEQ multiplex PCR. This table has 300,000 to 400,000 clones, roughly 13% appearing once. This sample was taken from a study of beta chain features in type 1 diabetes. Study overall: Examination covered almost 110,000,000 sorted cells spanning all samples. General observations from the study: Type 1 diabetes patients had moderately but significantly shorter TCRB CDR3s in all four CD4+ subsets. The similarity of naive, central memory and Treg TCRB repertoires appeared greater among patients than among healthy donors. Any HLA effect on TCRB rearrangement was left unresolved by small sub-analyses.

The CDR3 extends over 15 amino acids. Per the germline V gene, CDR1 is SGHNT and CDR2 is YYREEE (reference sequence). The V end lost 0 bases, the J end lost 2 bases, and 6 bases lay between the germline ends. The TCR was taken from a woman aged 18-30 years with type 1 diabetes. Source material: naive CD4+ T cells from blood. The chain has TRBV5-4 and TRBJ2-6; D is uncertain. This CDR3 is CASSLAGAGANVLTF. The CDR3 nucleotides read TGTGCCAGCAGCTTGGCAGGTGCTGGGGCCAACGTCCTGACTTTC. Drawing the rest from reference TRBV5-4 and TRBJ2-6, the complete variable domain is ETGVTQSPTHLIKTRGQQVTLRCSSQSGHNTVSWYQQALGQGPQFIFQYYREEENGRGNFPPRFSGLQFPNYSSELNVNALELDDSALYLCASSLAGAGANVLTFGAGSRLTVL.